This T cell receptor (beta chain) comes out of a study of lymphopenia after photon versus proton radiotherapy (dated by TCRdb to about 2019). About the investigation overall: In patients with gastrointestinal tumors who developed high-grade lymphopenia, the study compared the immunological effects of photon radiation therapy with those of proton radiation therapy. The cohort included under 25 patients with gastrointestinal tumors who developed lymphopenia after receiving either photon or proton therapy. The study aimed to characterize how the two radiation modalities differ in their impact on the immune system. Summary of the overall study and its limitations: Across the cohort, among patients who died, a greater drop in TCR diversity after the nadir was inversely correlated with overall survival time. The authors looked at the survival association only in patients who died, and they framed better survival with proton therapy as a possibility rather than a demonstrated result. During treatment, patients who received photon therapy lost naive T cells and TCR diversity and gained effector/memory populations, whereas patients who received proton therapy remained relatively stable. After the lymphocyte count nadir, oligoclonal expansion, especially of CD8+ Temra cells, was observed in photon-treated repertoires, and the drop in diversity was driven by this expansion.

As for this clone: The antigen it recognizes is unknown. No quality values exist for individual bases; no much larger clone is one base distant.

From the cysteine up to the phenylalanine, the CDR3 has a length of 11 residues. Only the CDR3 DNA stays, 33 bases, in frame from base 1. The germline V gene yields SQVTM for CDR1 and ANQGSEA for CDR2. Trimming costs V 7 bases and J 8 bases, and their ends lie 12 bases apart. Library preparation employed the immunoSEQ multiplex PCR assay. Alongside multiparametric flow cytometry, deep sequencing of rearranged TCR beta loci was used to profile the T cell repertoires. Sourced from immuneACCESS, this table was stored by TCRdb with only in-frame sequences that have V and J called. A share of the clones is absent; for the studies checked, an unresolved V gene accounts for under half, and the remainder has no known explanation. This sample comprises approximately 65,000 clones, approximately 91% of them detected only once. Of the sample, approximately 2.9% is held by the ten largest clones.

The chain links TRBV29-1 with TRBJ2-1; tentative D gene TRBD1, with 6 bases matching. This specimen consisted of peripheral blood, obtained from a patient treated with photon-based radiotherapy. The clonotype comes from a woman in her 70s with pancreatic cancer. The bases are TGCAGCGGGGGGCCGGGCGATGAGCAGTTCTTC. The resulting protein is CSGGPGDEQFF.